This T cell receptor (beta chain) was obtained from a study of T cells expressing NK-cell markers. Germline values: CDR1 ENHRY, CDR2 SYGVKD. The CDR3 has 13 residues. TCR beta cDNA was made by 5'RACE template switching with UMIs. For each CDR3 protein, TCRdb gives one entry from its re-call of the 5' RACE reads, without DNA. The sample has a few hundred thousand distinct CDR3 sequences. Sequencing was carried out using blood T cells: a sorted CD56 or NKG2C T cell subset, CD4+ or CD8+ T cells, or bulk PBMC T cells (not recorded which). This receptor was taken from a man aged 18 to 29 in good health. The J gene is TRBJ2-1, the V gene TRBV10-3; TCRdb outputs TRBD1, but without DNA this stays unchecked. The CDR3 here is CAIRKDSYNEQFF.